This TCR beta chain was recorded in a study of human T cells and chemical hapten exposure. TCRdb used MiXCR to reprocess the RACE reads, holding one entry per CDR3 protein. The repertoire holds about 80,000 distinct CDR3 sequences, with 8.6% as singletons. As for time point: healthy volunteer bleed at 6 weeks. Whole blood, unfractionated, served as the material for total RNA extraction. Germline CDR1 is MNHNY and CDR2 is SVGAGI (reference sequence). This CDR3 is built from 14 residues. Trimming pared 6 bases from V and 5 bases from J, leaving 17 bases between. This sequence was found in a female donor in good health. Some clones in this sample may be carry-over from other donors' samples. The rearrangement joins TRBV6-6 to TRBJ2-7, with D perhaps matching TRBD1 or TRBD2 (5 bases each). The specimen was whole blood. This chain's CDR3 is CASSQGPPANEQYF. The CDR3 bases are TGTGCCAGCAGCCAGGGACCCCCGGCCAACGAGCAGTACTTC.